The sequence of this T cell receptor (beta chain) was determined in a study of T cells after yellow fever vaccination. In its sample, this clonotype was seen many times. Its antigen is unknown. The TCR cDNA carried a universal primer site and UMIs from 5'RACE template switching. Via MiXCR, TCRdb re-called the 5' RACE reads, giving one row per CDR3 protein. Of a few hundred thousand distinct CDR3 sequences in the sample, 6.2% were seen once. Per the germline V gene, CDR1 is MNHEY and CDR2 is SVGAGI. The CDR3 consists of 12 residues. Deletions cut 5 bases from V and 7 bases from J, with 9 bases between. Study outcomes and limitations: The study noted that FACS-sorted repertoires could contain abundant clonotypes contaminating from the bulk population.

The receptor was derived from a man aged 30-40 years who received the YFV17D yellow fever vaccine. Sequenced material: PBMCs, taken 5 days after the yellow fever booster vaccination. The rearrangement joins TRBV6-5 to TRBJ2-1, with D uncertain. CDR3 DNA: TGTGCCAGCAGTACCTTCCAGAATGAGCAGTTCTTC. It yields the protein CASSTFQNEQFF.